This TCR beta chain was recorded in a study of CD8 T cells in Susac syndrome. The germline V gene has CDR1 GTSNPN and CDR2 SVGIG (reference sequence). V was shortened by 2 bases and J by 5 bases, with 13 bases between the two germline ends. There are 14 residues in the CDR3. In blood CD8+ and CD4+ T cells, TCR beta underwent sequencing. Bulk CD8+ and CD4+ cells came from magnetic negative isolation; CD8+ TEMRA by FACS. Random hexamers were used to reverse transcribe about 0.5 to 1 ug of RNA. It was immunoSEQ multiplex PCR that amplified TCR beta CDR3 across 54 Vbeta and 13 Jbeta. TCRdb recomputed calls from the immunoSEQ multiplex PCR reads with MiXCR, one row per CDR3 protein. Altogether about 200,000 distinct CDR3 sequences are present, about 95% being singletons, with the ten largest covering about 0.096%.

This TCR was recovered from a human donor with multiple sclerosis. V usage is TRBV30 and J usage is TRBJ2-1; possibly TRBD2 for D (6 bases). Sequenced: CD4+ T cells from PBMCs. CDR3 protein: CAWSPGAANNEQFF. The CDR3, as DNA: TGTGCCTGGAGTCCGGGAGCAGCGAACAATGAGCAGTTCTTC.